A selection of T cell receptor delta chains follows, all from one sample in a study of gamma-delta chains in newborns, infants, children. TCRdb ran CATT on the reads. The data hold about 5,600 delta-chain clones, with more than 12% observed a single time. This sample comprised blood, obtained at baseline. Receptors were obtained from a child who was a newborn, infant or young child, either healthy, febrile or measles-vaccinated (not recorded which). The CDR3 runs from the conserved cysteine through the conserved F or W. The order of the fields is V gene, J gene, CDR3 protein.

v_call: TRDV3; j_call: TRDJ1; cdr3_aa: CAFPRLGVTNGADKLIF
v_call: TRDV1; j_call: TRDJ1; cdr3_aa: CALGELIDPLGANTDKLIF
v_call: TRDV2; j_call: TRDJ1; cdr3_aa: CACDTLHRSGGIRNKLIF
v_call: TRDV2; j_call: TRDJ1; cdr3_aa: CACDTVESGGSAHKNTDKLIF
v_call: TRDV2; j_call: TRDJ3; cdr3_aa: CACDTAQGAPGSWDTRQMFF
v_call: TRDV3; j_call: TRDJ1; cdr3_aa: CASRPSYWGRTETDKLIF
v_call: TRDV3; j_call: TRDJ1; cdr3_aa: CAAASYVFLLGDAKLIF
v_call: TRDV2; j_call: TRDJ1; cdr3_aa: CACDTVQGIAYTDKLIF
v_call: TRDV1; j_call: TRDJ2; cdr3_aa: CALGDPDLPTPYRGYDRTAQLFF
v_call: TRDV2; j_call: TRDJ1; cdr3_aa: CACDTVLGDPHFTDKLIF
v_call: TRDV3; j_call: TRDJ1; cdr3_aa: CALGLPTCVEGWGMIPNDTDKLIF
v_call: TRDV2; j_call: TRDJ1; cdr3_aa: CACDRRTGGRHTDKLIF
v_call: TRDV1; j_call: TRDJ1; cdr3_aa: CALGELGSSWGILRSNTDKLIF
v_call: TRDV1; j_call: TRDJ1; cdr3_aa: CALGDSEGAKYWGTHKLIF
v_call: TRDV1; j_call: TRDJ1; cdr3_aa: CALGEIYVHWGIGGKLIF
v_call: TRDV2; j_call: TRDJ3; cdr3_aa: CACDTAGGISWDTRQMFF
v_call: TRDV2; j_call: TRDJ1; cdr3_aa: CACDSTGGSRYTDKLIF
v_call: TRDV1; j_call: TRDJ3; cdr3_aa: CALGEEEPWYWGMTRQMFF
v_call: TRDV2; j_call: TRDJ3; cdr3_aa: CACDPVLSSWDTRQMFF
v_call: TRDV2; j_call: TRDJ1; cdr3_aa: CACDTVEIQKIDLGKLIF
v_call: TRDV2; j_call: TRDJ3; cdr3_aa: CACDHVLGDMTWDTRQMFF
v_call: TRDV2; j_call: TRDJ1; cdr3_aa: CACDSIGLPTEGGQYQLIF
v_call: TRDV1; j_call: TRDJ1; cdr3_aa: CALGAFFLPLVGDRRKLIF
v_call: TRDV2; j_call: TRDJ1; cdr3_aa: CACDILGENTDKLIF
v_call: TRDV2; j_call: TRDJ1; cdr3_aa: CACDTVSAGGLLGNDKLIF
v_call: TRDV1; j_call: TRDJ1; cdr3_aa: CALGELKLSSLGPPRDKLIF
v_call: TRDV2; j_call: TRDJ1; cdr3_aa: CACDTLPRAGGPMYTDKLIF
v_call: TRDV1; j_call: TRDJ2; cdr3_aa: CALGDPFSSYQGDTAAQLFF
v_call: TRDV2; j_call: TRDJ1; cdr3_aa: CACDTVDGGYEVTDKLIF
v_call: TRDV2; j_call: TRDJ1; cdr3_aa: CACDTVSTAGVLKHTDKLIF
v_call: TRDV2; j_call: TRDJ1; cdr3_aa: CACDTLGDRSNTDKLIF
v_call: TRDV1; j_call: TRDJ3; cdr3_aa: CALGGHPDPARSSWDTRQMFF
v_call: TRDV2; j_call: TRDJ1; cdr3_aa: CACDTLGTYTDKLIF